This T cell receptor (beta chain) was found in a study of human T cells and chemical hapten exposure. For the study at large: Alopecia areata, totalis or universalis affected patients who were mostly female. Study results and limitations: No alteration of TCRs above 1 in 1000 frequency was seen with DPC sensitization. Expanded TCRs made up significantly more big CDR3 similarity clusters than controls did.

The time point denotes: pre-sensitization, week 0. As to treatment: therapeutic diphenylcyclopropenone sensitization with weekly scalp DPC. Germline values: CDR1 MDHEN, CDR2 SYDVKM. The CDR3 is 14 residues long. The V and J ends lost 9 bases and 7 bases respectively, with 18 bases between them. It was the library that attached unique molecular identifiers to individual cDNA molecules. TCRdb re-called the RACE reads through MiXCR, storing one row per CDR3 protein. The sample has about 180,000 distinct CDR3 sequences; approximately 31% are singletons. As regards this clonotype: What it binds is unknown.

The TCR comes from a young woman with alopecia areata. Some clones in this sample may be carry-over from other donors' samples. Sequenced here: whole blood, sampled in connection with sensitization to the hapten diphenylcyclopropenone (DPC). V is TRBV28 and J is TRBJ1-4; possibly TRBD1 for D (5 bases). CDR3 sequence reads: CASRGGTAIEKLFF. As DNA, the CDR3 is TGTGCCAGTCGTGGCGGGACCGCTATTGAAAAACTGTTTTTT.